Shown below are 32 T cell receptor beta chains from a single sample sequenced in a study of cytomegalovirus exposure and HLA in healthy donors. Clones were sequenced by immunoSEQ multiplex PCR, and TCRdb holds only the in-frame ones, with some missing. The profile covers about 98,000 clones, with roughly 89% appearing a single time and roughly 4% taken by the ten largest. Material for sequencing was PBMCs. The receptors shown here come from a woman aged 30 to 39 in good health and CMV-seronegative.

The gene calls are TRBV2 and TRBJ1-5; TRBD1 matches 9 bases. The CDR3 runs 15 residues. V trimming: 6 bases; J trimming: 7 bases; junction bases outside the gene matches: 10. CDR1 is SNHLY and CDR2 is FYNNEI in the germline V gene. The CDR3 loop reads CASRKDRGEYQPQHF. The CDR3 nucleotides are TGTGCCAGCAGAAAGGACAGGGGAGAGTACCAGCCCCAGCATTTT.

The chain joins TRBV29-1 to TRBJ1-1; a possible D gene is TRBD1 (5 bases). The V end was cut by 2 bases, the J end by 4 bases, with 11 bases between. This CDR3 contains 13 residues. Germline CDR1 and CDR2: SQVTM and ANQGSEA. In nucleotides, the CDR3 is TGCAGCGTTGAACGAGGCGGGGGCACTGAAGCTTTCTTT. Protein product: CSVERGGGTEAFF.

In this sample, this clone turned up once. This chain connects TRBV7-9 to TRBJ1-1, with 7 bases matching TRBD1. Germline CDR1 is SEHNR and CDR2 is FQNEAQ (reference sequence). V shed 10 bases, J shed 4 bases, and the junction held 21 bases outside the gene matches. This CDR3 has 17 amino acids. This CDR3 is CATKQSLNRGRGTEAFF. The CDR3 DNA reads TGTGCCACCAAACAGTCCCTAAACAGGGGTAGGGGCACTGAAGCTTTCTTT.

This chain uses TRBV29-1 with TRBJ1-2, with TRBD1 as a possible D gene (5 bases). V was pared by 1 base and J by 4 bases, with 16 bases between. The CDR3 has 15 amino acids. Germline CDR1 SQVTM, CDR2 ANQGSEA. The CDR3 loop is CSVEVQGGDLYGYTF. The CDR3, as DNA: TGCAGCGTTGAAGTCCAGGGAGGGGACCTCTATGGCTACACCTTC.

The chain uses TRBV29-1 and TRBJ2-1; D possibly corresponds to TRBD2 (5 bases). Germline V gene sequence: CDR1 SQVTM, CDR2 ANQGSEA. This CDR3 comprises 16 residues. Trimming pared 2 bases from V and 7 bases from J, leaving 21 bases between. CDR3 residues: CSVERRGSLARNEQFF. The CDR3 DNA is TGCAGCGTTGAAAGGAGAGGGTCTCTCGCGAGAAATGAGCAGTTCTTC.

The CDR3 nucleotides read TGTGCCAGCAGTGAAGATGGGCGGGGAGGGGATACGCAGTATTTT. Its protein is CASSEDGRGGDTQYF. This sequence joins TRBV2 and TRBJ2-3; 7 bases line up with TRBD2. The CDR3 totals 15 residues. CDR1 and CDR2 (germline): SNHLY, FYNNEI. Unmatched junction bases numbered 7, after V lost 1 base and J lost 6 bases.

The rearrangement links TRBV19 to TRBJ2-2, with 9 bases fitting TRBD2. Germline CDR1 and CDR2: LNHDA and SQIVND (reference sequence). CDR3 length equals 14 residues. The ends lost 9 bases at V and 7 bases at J; junction bases unmatched: 9. This chain's CDR3 is CASQPGLARGELFF. Written as DNA, the CDR3 is TGTGCCAGCCAACCGGGACTAGCACGCGGGGAGCTGTTTTTT.

V is TRBV27 and J is TRBJ2-7, with D possibly matching TRBD1 (6 bases). CDR3 size: 14 residues. The V gene's germline CDR1 is MNHEY and CDR2 SMNVEV (reference sequence). V was cut by 2 bases and J by 6 bases, with 14 bases left in between. The CDR3 nucleotides are TGTGCCAGCAGTTTACAGGGACACTTATCCGAGCAGTACTTC. Residues: CASSLQGHLSEQYF.

The genes are TRBV7-9 and TRBJ2-1; D ambiguous. This CDR3 is 15 amino acids long. The germline gives CDR1 SEHNR, CDR2 FQNEAQ (reference sequence). V was trimmed by 1 base and J by 0 bases, leaving 7 bases between them. The CDR3, as DNA: TGTGCCAGCAGCTTAGGAGGCGGCTCCTACAATGAGCAGTTCTTC. As protein: CASSLGGGSYNEQFF.

This clone was detected only once. The CDR3 sequence is CASNDRFYGYTF. CDR3 bases: TGTGCCAGCAACGACAGGTTTTATGGCTACACCTTC. This sequence joins TRBV6-5 and TRBJ1-2; weak D call: TRBD1 (6 bases). CDR3 length: 12 residues. V lost 7 bases and J 5 bases, leaving 11 bases between the germline ends. CDR1 and CDR2 (germline): MNHEY, SVGAGI.

The J gene is TRBJ2-7, the V gene TRBV7-2; possible D gene TRBD1, 5 bases. The V gene lost 5 bases and the J gene lost 3 bases, with 14 bases spanning the gap. The germline V gene encodes CDR1 SGHTA and CDR2 FQGNSA. The CDR3 totals 14 residues. This chain's CDR3 is CASSLSSRDYEQYF. The CDR3 DNA is TGTGCCAGCAGCCTATCTTCCAGGGACTACGAGCAGTACTTC.

The J gene is TRBJ1-2, the V gene TRBV6-6; 11 bases fit TRBD1. The J segment lost 3 bases and the V segment lost 6 bases, leaving 6 bases of the junction unmatched. CDR3 length: 15 amino acids. Germline V gene lookup returns CDR1 MNHNY and CDR2 SVGAGI (reference sequence). CDR3 DNA: TGTGCCAGCAGATTCCGGACAGGGGGCTACTATGGCTACACCTTC. Translation: CASRFRTGGYYGYTF.

V usage is TRBV6-1 and J usage is TRBJ2-7; unclear D gene. Germline CDR1 MNHNS, CDR2 SASEGT. The V gene lost 5 bases and the J gene lost 1 base, with 6 bases spanning the gap. This CDR3 is 12 amino acids long. The CDR3: CASSRLSYEQYF. The CDR3 DNA is TGTGCCAGCAGTAGACTTTCCTACGAGCAGTACTTC.

The chain couples TRBV13 to TRBJ2-1, with 15 bases identical to TRBD2. CDR3 size: 19 residues. The ends lost 0 bases at V and 0 bases at J; junction bases unmatched: 3. Germline values: CDR1 PRHDT, CDR2 FYEKMQ (reference sequence). The chain's CDR3 is CASSLGRTSGRASYNEQFF. CDR3 nucleotide sequence: TGTGCCAGCAGCTTAGGCCGGACTAGCGGGAGGGCCTCCTACAATGAGCAGTTCTTC. The full variable domain, its missing parts supplied by reference TRBV13 and TRBJ2-1, is AAGVIQSPRHLIKEKRETATLKCYPIPRHDTVYWYQQGPGQDPQFLISFYEKMQSDKGSIPDRFSAQQFSDYHSELNMSSLELGDSALYFCASSLGRTSGRASYNEQFFGPGTRLTVL.

The chain joins TRBV20-1 to TRBJ2-7, with unresolved D. Trimming took 1 base from V and 7 from J, leaving 8 bases between them. The length of the CDR3 is 11 residues. The germline CDR1 and CDR2 sequences are DFQATT and SNEGSKA (reference sequence). CDR3 nucleotides: TGCAGTGCTAGAGGCCCTATAGAGCAGTACTTC. It yields the protein CSARGPIEQYF.

V and J are TRBV5-1 and TRBJ2-2; perhaps TRBD1 as D (6 bases). V shed 0 bases and J shed 2 bases, with 14 bases lying between them. The CDR3 covers 17 residues. CDR1 is SGHRS and CDR2 is YFSETQ in the germline V gene. CDR3 in amino acids: CASSLVVGTPNTGELFF. The CDR3 DNA follows: TGCGCCAGCAGCTTGGTGGTTGGGACACCTAACACCGGGGAGCTGTTTTTT.

This sequence joins TRBV9 and TRBJ2-3; 11 bases map to TRBD2. The germline CDR1 and CDR2 sequences are SGDLS and YYNGEE. J gave up 0 bases and V 3 bases, and 3 bases lay outside the gene matches. The CDR3 has 16 amino acids. The CDR3 sequence: CASSASGGFSTDTQYF. As DNA, the CDR3 is TGTGCCAGCAGCGCTAGCGGGGGGTTTAGCACAGATACGCAGTATTTT. The full variable domain, with the rest looked up from reference TRBV9 and TRBJ2-3, is DSGVTQTPKHLITATGQRVTLRCSPRSGDLSVYWYQQSLDQGLQFLIQYYNGEERAKGNILERFSAQQFPDLHSELNLSSLELGDSALYFCASSASGGFSTDTQYFGPGTRLTVL.

The chain links TRBV2 to TRBJ1-1; TRBD1 matches at 11 bases. The CDR3 has 14 amino acids. Trimming at V came to 6 bases and at J to 5 bases, leaving 5 bases not matched to a gene. The germline CDR1 and CDR2 sequences are SNHLY and FYNNEI. CDR3 in amino acids: CASRDRGLWTEAFF. CDR3 bases: TGTGCCAGCAGGGACAGGGGGCTATGGACTGAAGCTTTCTTT.

V and J are TRBV5-6 and TRBJ2-7; 7 nucleotides match TRBD1. After removal of 0 bases from V and 2 bases from J, the junction contained 5 bases not matched to a gene. The germline CDR1 and CDR2 sequences are SGHDT and YYEEEE. This CDR3 region has 15 residues. The CDR3 DNA follows: TGTGCCAGCAGCTTGGAAGGACAGGCTGCCTACGAGCAGTACTTC. Encoded protein: CASSLEGQAAYEQYF.

The rearrangement joins TRBV18 to TRBJ2-3, with a weak D call TRBD2 (5 bases). The CDR3 loop spans 13 amino acids. Trimming took 3 bases from V and 4 from J, leaving 8 bases between them. Germline values: CDR1 KGHSH, CDR2 LQKENI. The CDR3 DNA reads as TGTGCCAGCTCACCCGAGAGGGCAGATACGCAGTATTTT. This sequence encodes CASSPERADTQYF.

This clone was counted a single time. This CDR3 is CASSQNPLAGKTQYF. CDR3 nucleotide sequence: TGTGCCAGCAGCCAAAACCCCCTAGCGGGAAAGACCCAGTACTTC. The chain employs TRBV4-2 and TRBJ2-5; 9 nucleotides align to TRBD2. CDR1 is LGHNA and CDR2 is YNFKEQ in the germline V gene. The length of the CDR3 is 15 residues. Trimming cost V 2 bases and J 6 bases; bases outside gene matches: 7.

This clone has just one count. The gene calls are TRBV19 and TRBJ2-2, with 9 bases fitting TRBD1. The CDR3 covers 13 residues. Germline V CDR1 and CDR2: LNHDA, SQIVND (reference sequence). The V gene end was trimmed by 11 bases and the J gene end by 4 bases; junction bases not matched to a gene: 5. CDR3 nucleotide sequence: TGTGCCGGGCGGACAGGGGTCACCGGGGAGCTGTTTTTT. Residues: CAGRTGVTGELFF.

The rearrangement links TRBV27 to TRBJ1-1; D is undetermined. V was shortened by 5 bases and J by 5 bases, with 12 bases between the two germline ends. The CDR3 contains 13 residues. Looked up from germline, CDR1 is MNHEY and CDR2 is SMNVEV (reference sequence). The CDR3 DNA is TGTGCCAGCAGTCCGACGGGATGGACTGAAGCTTTCTTT. It codes for CASSPTGWTEAFF.

This clone was observed a few times. The chain carries TRBV21-1 and TRBJ1-2; the D call TRBD1 from the table was never checked on the DNA. TRBV21-1 is flagged as a pseudogene. The CDR3 sequence is 15 residues long. CDR3 protein: CASSKVPGQGSVYTF. CDR3 in DNA: TGTGCCAGCAGCAAAGTCCCGGGACAGGGGAGCGTCTACACCTTC.

For this clone: The same CDR3 can be traced to other DNA sequences in this sample. The chain links TRBV7-2 to TRBJ1-2; 7 bases are a match to TRBD1. The V gene's germline CDR1 is SGHTA and CDR2 FQGNSA. The ends lost 2 bases at V and 7 bases at J; junction bases unmatched: 4. This CDR3 has 13 residues. Here the CDR3 DNA reads TGTGCCAGCAGCTTACGGGGACAGCTTGGCTACACCTTC. It specifies CASSLRGQLGYTF.

The rearrangement uses TRBV27 and TRBJ2-7; 10 bases are shared with TRBD1. Germline V gene data show CDR1 as MNHEY and CDR2 as SMNVEV (reference sequence). This CDR3 is built from 17 residues. J was trimmed by 4 bases and V by 5 bases; bases with no gene match: 14. This CDR3 reads CASSPIQGQGFSYEQYF. The CDR3 nucleotides are TGTGCCAGCAGTCCTATACAGGGACAGGGGTTTAGTTACGAGCAGTACTTC.

V is TRBV28 and J is TRBJ1-3, with 8 bases aligning to TRBD1. The V segment lost 11 bases and the J segment 4 bases; nucleotides outside the gene matches: 7. Germline V lookup: CDR1 MDHEN, CDR2 SYDVKM. The CDR3 totals 13 residues. CDR3: CAGQTGVGNTIYF. In DNA, the CDR3 is TGTGCCGGGCAGACAGGGGTAGGAAACACCATATATTTT.

V usage is TRBV6-5 and J usage is TRBJ2-7, with D possibly TRBD2 on 5 matching bases. In germline, CDR1 is MNHEY, CDR2 SVGAGI. This CDR3 is built from 15 residues. The V end was cut by 6 bases, the J end by 0 bases, with 15 bases between. Here the CDR3 reads CASREDSYGSYEQYF. In DNA form, the CDR3 reads TGTGCCAGCAGGGAGGACTCCTACGGCTCCTACGAGCAGTACTTC.

This clone has more than one count but fewer than ten. The CDR3 reads CASSDHRGSYEQYF. For the CDR3, the DNA is TGCGCCAGCAGTGACCACAGGGGGTCCTACGAGCAGTACTTC. The rearrangement joins TRBV10-1 to TRBJ2-7; 8 nucleotides align to TRBD1. CDR3 length: 14 amino acids. J gave up 1 base and V 3 bases, and 2 bases lay outside the gene matches. Germline lookup yields CDR1 WNHNN and CDR2 SYGVQD (reference sequence).

The chain couples TRBV4-2 to TRBJ1-4; no clear D gene. Per germline, CDR1 LGHNA and CDR2 YNFKEQ. The germline V and J ends were trimmed by 0 bases and 4 bases, with 9 bases remaining between them. This CDR3 spans 15 amino acids. This chain's CDR3 is CASSQDPRINEKLFF. CDR3 bases: TGTGCCAGCAGCCAAGATCCCAGGATTAATGAAAAACTGTTTTTT.

The V call is TRBV4-3, the J call TRBJ2-5; D not resolved. Germline V lookup: CDR1 LGHNA, CDR2 YSLEER. The CDR3 loop spans 13 amino acids. Trimming removed 5 bases at V and 0 bases at J, with 7 bases between. DNA of the CDR3: TGCGCCAGCAGCGGTCAGTACCAAGAGACCCAGTACTTC. Encoded protein: CASSGQYQETQYF.

The chain joins TRBV6-5 to TRBJ2-7, with unresolved D. This CDR3 comprises 16 residues. From germline, CDR1 is MNHEY and CDR2 SVGAGI. The V and J ends lost 4 bases and 3 bases respectively, with 19 bases between them. This CDR3 is CASSSYPMGANYEQYF. The CDR3 region has the DNA TGTGCCAGCAGTTCCTACCCTATGGGCGCCAACTACGAGCAGTACTTC.